This T cell receptor beta chain was recorded in a study of cytomegalovirus exposure and HLA in healthy donors. Healthy bone marrow donors made up the donor group. Details on this clone: Its matching antigen is unknown.

60 Vbeta and 13 Jbeta primers were used in PCR. The repertoire was sequenced with immunoSEQ multiplex PCR; TCRdb's copy has only in-frame clones and lacks some. The sample shows fewer than 250,000 clones, roughly 76% of them seen only once. General study findings and limits: Several top significant clusters appeared, in a later analysis, to be linked to common viral pathogens. Listed as cytomegalovirus-associated were 164 TCR beta chains.

The sequence came from a woman aged 25 to 45 in good health and CMV-seropositive. The sample consisted of PBMCs.

The CDR3 nucleotides are TGTGCCAGCAGCCAAGATTGGCTTGAGACCCAGTACTTC. It specifies CASSQDWLETQYF. The chain carries TRBV14 and TRBJ2-5; no reliable D call. CDR1 is SGHDN, CDR2 FVKESK, per germline. The CDR3 spans 13 residues. Trimming cost V 0 bases and J 5 bases, with 7 bases left between them.